A selection of T cell receptor beta chains follows, all from one sample in a study of cytomegalovirus exposure and HLA in healthy donors. Some clones are missing from TCRdb's copy, which holds only in-frame ones; the method was immunoSEQ multiplex PCR. Of about 110,000 clones listed, roughly 84% are singletons. The source material was PBMCs. These receptors were collected from a man aged 25-45 years in good health and CMV-seropositive. Both conserved end residues are part of each CDR3. The order of the fields is D gene, CDR3 length, clone size, J gene, V gene, CDR3 DNA, CDR3 protein. D genes are given only for firm matches. A row's size may be missing; if present it is once, few, many or a size class.

D gene: .; CDR3 length: 13; clone size: .; J gene: TRBJ1-6; V gene: TRBV27; CDR3 DNA: TGTGCCACCCAGGGTGCCTATAATTCACCCCTCCACTTT; CDR3 protein: CATQGAYNSPLHF
D gene: .; CDR3 length: 17; clone size: .; J gene: TRBJ1-4; V gene: TRBV19; CDR3 DNA: TGTGCCAGTAGGCCGGCGGGACGGTGGACAACTAATGAAAAACTGTTTTTT; CDR3 protein: CASRPAGRWTTNEKLFF
D gene: .; CDR3 length: 13; clone size: .; J gene: TRBJ2-7; V gene: TRBV6-5; CDR3 DNA: TGTGCCAGCAGTCCCCGGGGAGCCTACGAGCAGTACTTC; CDR3 protein: CASSPRGAYEQYF
D gene: TRBD2; CDR3 length: 16; clone size: .; J gene: TRBJ2-3; V gene: TRBV7-3; CDR3 DNA: TGTGCCAGCAGCCTACAGCCTAGCGGGGTATCAGATACGCAGTATTTT; CDR3 protein: CASSLQPSGVSDTQYF
D gene: .; CDR3 length: 15; clone size: few; J gene: TRBJ1-4; V gene: TRBV5-1; CDR3 DNA: TGCGCCAGCACCCCCCCGCGGGCCACTAATCAAAAACTGTTTTTT; CDR3 protein: CASTPPRATNQKLFF
D gene: .; CDR3 length: 15; clone size: .; J gene: TRBJ1-1; V gene: TRBV7-2; CDR3 DNA: TGTGCCAGCAGCTTGGAGGGGTGGGGGAACACTGAAGCTTTCTTT; CDR3 protein: CASSLEGWGNTEAFF
D gene: TRBD2; CDR3 length: 13; clone size: .; J gene: TRBJ2-2; V gene: TRBV25-1; CDR3 DNA: TGTGCCAGCGGTAGGGAGGGGACCGGGGAGCTGTTTTTT; CDR3 protein: CASGREGTGELFF
D gene: TRBD2; CDR3 length: 16; clone size: .; J gene: TRBJ2-3; V gene: TRBV5-6; CDR3 DNA: TGTGCCAGCAGCTTGGGTCTAGCGGGGAGCATAGATACGCAGTATTTT; CDR3 protein: CASSLGLAGSIDTQYF
D gene: TRBD1; CDR3 length: 15; clone size: few; J gene: TRBJ1-5; V gene: TRBV19; CDR3 DNA: TGTGCCAGTAGTCTGGCGGGACAGGCTCATCAGCCCCAGCATTTT; CDR3 protein: CASSLAGQAHQPQHF
D gene: .; CDR3 length: 14; clone size: .; J gene: TRBJ1-4; V gene: TRBV6-1; CDR3 DNA: TGTGCCAGCAGTGAAGCGATGGGAGGCGAAAAACTGTTTTTT; CDR3 protein: CASSEAMGGEKLFF